The source of this TCR beta chain is a study of blood T cells in healthy people across ages (dated by TCRdb to between 2015 and 2017). For the study in its entirety: In model experiments, template switching captured roughly one uniquely barcoded TCR beta cDNA molecule for every two T cells. Donors were grouped into four age groups: young (average 16 years), middle-aged (approximately 41), aged (roughly 67) and long-lived (roughly 80). Using the same blood draw, the study looked at two additional independent replicas of 1 million unique cDNA reads for two donors, one aged 18 to 29 and the other aged 80 or older. Age-related changes in TCR beta repertoire diversity were measured in the study by deep sequencing normalized with unique cDNA molecular identifiers. To avoid experimental bias, donors of different ages were distributed randomly across sequencing lanes. Overall results and qualifications from the work: Because profiling used bulk unsorted PBMCs, naive and antigen-experienced compartments could not be compared conclusively. Compared with the aged group, the long-lived group had more naive CD4+ T cells, fewer expanded clones and increased TCR diversity, suggesting age selection. Because donor CMV infection status was unknown, age-related changes in expanded clonotypes were potentially confounded. Estimates of total diversity from one million sequenced T cells were regarded as lower bounds and underestimates. Observed TCR beta diversity correlated strongly with the percentage of naive T cells measured by flow cytometry. As age increased, observed TCR beta diversity per million T cells dropped in a roughly linear way, and a significant reduction was already evident by age 40.

Library preparation used 5' RACE. For sequencing, an Illumina HiSeq 2500 was employed. The second PCR ran for about 7 to 11 cycles and used a J-beta primer mix along with a sample-barcoded 5' primer. A unique molecular identifier was introduced onto each TCR beta cDNA molecule by a template-switch 5' adaptor carrying 12 random nucleotides. Each sample yielded at least 2.5 million CDR3-containing paired-end reads. First-strand cDNA synthesis was performed from all RNA using the Mint cDNA synthesis kit, with priming by a TRBC-specific oligonucleotide. Following uracil-DNA glycosylase treatment, all cDNA underwent a first 18-cycle PCR with the universal primers M1SS and BC2_uni_R. Processing in the source paper ran as follows. For normalization, 1 million high-quality reads, each with a distinct molecular identifier, were randomly selected from each sample. Reads with shared molecular identifiers were discarded instead of being binned into consensus sequences. MiTCR, run with a Q25 quality threshold and the strictest error-elimination algorithm, handled CDR3 identification, clonotype clustering and error correction. A nonparametric unseen species model with Euler transformation was used to estimate lower-bound total TCR beta diversity. TCRdb reran the public reads through fastp at Q25 and MiXCR, keeping productive beta chains. One record per CDR3 amino acid sequence lists the most common genes and DNA. TCRdb assigned the V and J calls; the authors' analysis was not used. The sample table holds 1.5 million to 2 million distinct CDR3 sequences, of which less than 50% were seen once. The top ten clones comprise approximately 2.1% of the sample.

Systemically healthy Caucasian individuals from Russia, 35 to 50 in total and aged about 6 to 90 years, were included as donors. Ten milliliters of peripheral blood were collected from each donor into EDTA-treated Vacutainer tubes. PBMCs were isolated by Ficoll-Paque density-gradient centrifugation, with at least 7 million obtained per sample. Trizol reagent was used to extract total RNA from the PBMCs, yielding at least 6 micrograms per sample. For every donor, an aliquot of PBMCs went through flow cytometry to measure the percentages of naive CD45RAhigh/CD27high T cells. On this clonotype: This clone's antigen is unknown. No much larger clonotype is one base removed from it; base qualities were not supplied.

The TCR sequence derives from a woman between 40 and 50 years old in good health. Sequenced: blood.

Read as DNA, the sequence is TGTGCCAGCAGCTTGTCGGTAGCGGGGACCTACACAGATACGCAGTATTTT. The resulting protein is CASSLSVAGTYTDTQYF. The receptor chain draws on TRBV5-5 and TRBJ2-3, with 8 bases matching TRBD2. V trim: 1 base; J trim: 2 bases; unmatched bases: 9. Including the terminal cysteine and phenylalanine, the CDR3 comprises 17 residues. Here the CDR3 DNA is all that survives: 51 bases in frame from base 1. As encoded in the germline V gene (reference sequence), CDR1 is SGHKS while CDR2 is YYEKEE.